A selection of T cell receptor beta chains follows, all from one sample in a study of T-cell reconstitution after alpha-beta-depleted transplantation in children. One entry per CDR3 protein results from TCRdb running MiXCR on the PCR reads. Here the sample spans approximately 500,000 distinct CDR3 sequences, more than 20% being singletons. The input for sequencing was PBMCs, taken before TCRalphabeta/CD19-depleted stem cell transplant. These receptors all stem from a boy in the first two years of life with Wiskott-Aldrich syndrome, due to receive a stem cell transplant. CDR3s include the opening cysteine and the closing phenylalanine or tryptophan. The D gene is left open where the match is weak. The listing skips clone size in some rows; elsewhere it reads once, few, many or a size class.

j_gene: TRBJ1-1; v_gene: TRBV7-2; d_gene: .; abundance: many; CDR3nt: TGTGCCAGCAGCTCGACCGGGGATTTGACCACTGAAGCTTTCTTT; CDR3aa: CASSSTGDLTTEAFF
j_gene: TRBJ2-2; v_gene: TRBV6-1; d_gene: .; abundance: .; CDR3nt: TGTGCCAGCAGCCCCCCGCAGGGGGGCACCGGGGAGCTGTTTTTT; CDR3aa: CASSPPQGGTGELFF
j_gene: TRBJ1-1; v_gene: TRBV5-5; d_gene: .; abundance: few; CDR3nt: TGTGCCAGCAGCCCCAAATCGAGACAGATGAACACTGAAGCTTTCTTT; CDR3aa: CASSPKSRQMNTEAFF
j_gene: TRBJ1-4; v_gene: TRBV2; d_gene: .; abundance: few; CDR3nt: TGTGCCAGCAGTGAAGGGCTAAATGGGGGCGAAAAACTGTTTTTT; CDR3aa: CASSEGLNGGEKLFF
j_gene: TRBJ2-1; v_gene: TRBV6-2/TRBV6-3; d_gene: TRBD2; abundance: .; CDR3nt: TGCGCCAGCAGTTCCCTTGGGACTAGCGGGAGTGAGGGGCTTAGGGATGAGCAGTTCTTC; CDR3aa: CASSSLGTSGSEGLRDEQFF
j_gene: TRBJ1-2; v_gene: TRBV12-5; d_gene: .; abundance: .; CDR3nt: TGTGCTAGTGACAAACCGGGACTTTTACATGGCTACACCTTC; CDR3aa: CASDKPGLLHGYTF
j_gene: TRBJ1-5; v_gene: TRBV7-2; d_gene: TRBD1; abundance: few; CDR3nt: TGTGCCAGCTCAAACAGGGGCAGCAATCAGCCCCAGCATTTT; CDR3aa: CASSNRGSNQPQHF
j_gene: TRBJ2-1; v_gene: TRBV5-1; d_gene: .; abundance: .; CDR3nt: TGCGCCAGCAGCTTCATAGCGGCCCTTGGGGATGAGCAGTTCTTC; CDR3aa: CASSFIAALGDEQFF
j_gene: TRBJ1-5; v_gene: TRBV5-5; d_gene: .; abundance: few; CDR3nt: TGTGCCAGCAGCTTGAGGGGGGGACGGAGCAATCAGCCCCAGCATTTT; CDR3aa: CASSLRGGRSNQPQHF
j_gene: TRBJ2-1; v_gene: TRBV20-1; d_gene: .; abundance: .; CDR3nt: TGCAGTGCTAATCTCGGAGTGGGGTACAATGAGCAGTTCTTC; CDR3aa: CSANLGVGYNEQFF
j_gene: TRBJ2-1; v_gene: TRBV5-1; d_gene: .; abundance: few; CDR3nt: TGCGCCAGCAGCTTCCCGACCGCTCTCTCCTACAATGAGCAGTTCTTC; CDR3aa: CASSFPTALSYNEQFF
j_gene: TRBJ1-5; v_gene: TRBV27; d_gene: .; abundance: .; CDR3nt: TGTGCCAGCAACAGGGTTGGGGACACCGATTATAGCAATCAGCCCCAGCATTTT; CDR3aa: CASNRVGDTDYSNQPQHF
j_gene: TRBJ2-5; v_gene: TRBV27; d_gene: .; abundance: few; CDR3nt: TGTGCCAGCAGTTTTGGAGGGACCCAGTACTTC; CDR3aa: CASSFGGTQYF
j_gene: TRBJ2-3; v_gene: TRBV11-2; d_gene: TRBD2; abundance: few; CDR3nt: TGTGCCAGCAGCTTAGATGGGGCTAGCGGATTCACAGATACGCAGTATTTT; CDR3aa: CASSLDGASGFTDTQYF
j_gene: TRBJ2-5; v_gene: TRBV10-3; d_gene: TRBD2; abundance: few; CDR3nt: TGTGCCATCAGGCCGGGGGGGGAAGAGACCCAGTACTTC; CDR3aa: CAIRPGGEETQYF
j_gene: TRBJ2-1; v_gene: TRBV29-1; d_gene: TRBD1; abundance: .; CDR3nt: TGCAGCGGGCTAGACAGGGCGTTGGACAATGAGCAGTTCTTC; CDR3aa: CSGLDRALDNEQFF
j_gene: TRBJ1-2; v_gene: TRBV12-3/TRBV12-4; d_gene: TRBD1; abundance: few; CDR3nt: TGTGCCAGCAGTTTAGGAGACAGGGCAGCTAACTATGGCTACACCTTC; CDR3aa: CASSLGDRAANYGYTF
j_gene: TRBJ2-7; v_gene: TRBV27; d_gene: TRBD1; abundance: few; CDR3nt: TGTGCCAGCAGTTTTGGACAGGGCTTCGAGCAGTACTTC; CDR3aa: CASSFGQGFEQYF
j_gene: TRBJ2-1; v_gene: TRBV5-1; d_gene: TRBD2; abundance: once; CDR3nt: TGCGCCAGCAGCTTAAGCGGGAGGGCCTTCCCTGAGCAGTTCTTC; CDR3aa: CASSLSGRAFPEQFF
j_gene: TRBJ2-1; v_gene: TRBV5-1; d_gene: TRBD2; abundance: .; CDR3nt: TGCGCCAGCAGCTCGTCCGGGACTAGCGGGAGCGAGCAGTTCTTC; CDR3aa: CASSSSGTSGSEQFF
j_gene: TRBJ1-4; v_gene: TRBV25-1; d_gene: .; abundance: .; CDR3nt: TGTGCCAGCAGTCCCAGCGGGGGTTTTAATGAAAAACTGTTTTTT; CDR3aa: CASSPSGGFNEKLFF
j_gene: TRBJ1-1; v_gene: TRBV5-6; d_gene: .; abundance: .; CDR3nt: TGTGCCAGCAGCTCTGGACCGAAGCTTGAAGCTTTCTTT; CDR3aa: CASSSGPKLEAFF
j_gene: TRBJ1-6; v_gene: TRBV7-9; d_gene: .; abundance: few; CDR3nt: TGTGCCAGCAGCCCTGGACCCGATTCACCCCTCCACTTT; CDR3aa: CASSPGPDSPLHF
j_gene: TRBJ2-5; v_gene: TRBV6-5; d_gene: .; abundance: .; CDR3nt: TGTGCCAGCAGTTACTCGATGAGGTTAGGAGAGACCCAGTACTTC; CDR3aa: CASSYSMRLGETQYF
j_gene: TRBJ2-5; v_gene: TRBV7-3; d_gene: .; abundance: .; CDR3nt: TGTGCCAGCAGCTTCAGCGGTCAAGAGTCCCAGTACTTC; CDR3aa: CASSFSGQESQYF
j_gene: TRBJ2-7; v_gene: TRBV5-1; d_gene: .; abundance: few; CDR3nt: TGCGCCAGCAGCCGGAGGTTCGGGCAGTACGAGCAGTACTTC; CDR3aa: CASSRRFGQYEQYF
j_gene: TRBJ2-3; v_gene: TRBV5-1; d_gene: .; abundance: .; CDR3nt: TGCGCCAGCAGCTTGGCCAGCTATCCCACAGATACGCAGTATTTT; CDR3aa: CASSLASYPTDTQYF
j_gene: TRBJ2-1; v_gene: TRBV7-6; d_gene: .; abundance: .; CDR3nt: TGTGCCAGCAGCGGCCACGACAGTATCGGTAACAATGAGCAGTTCTTC; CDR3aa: CASSGHDSIGNNEQFF
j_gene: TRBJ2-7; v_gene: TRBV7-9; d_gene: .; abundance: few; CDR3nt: TGTGCCAGCAGCATGGGACTCGCTTACGAGCAGTACTTC; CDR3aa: CASSMGLAYEQYF
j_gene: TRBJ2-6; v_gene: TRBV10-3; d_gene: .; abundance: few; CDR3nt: TGTGCCATCCGAGGGACGTTGATAAGCTCTGGGGCCAACGTCCTGACTTTC; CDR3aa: CAIRGTLISSGANVLTF
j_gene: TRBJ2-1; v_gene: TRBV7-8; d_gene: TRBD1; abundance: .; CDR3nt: TGTGCCAGCAGGATTGGACAGGGCAGCTCCTACAATGAGCAGTTCTTC; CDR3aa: CASRIGQGSSYNEQFF
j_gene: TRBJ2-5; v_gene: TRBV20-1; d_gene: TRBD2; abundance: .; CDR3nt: TGCAGTGCCTACAGTGGACTAGCGGGAGGAGAGACCCAGTACTTC; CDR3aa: CSAYSGLAGGETQYF
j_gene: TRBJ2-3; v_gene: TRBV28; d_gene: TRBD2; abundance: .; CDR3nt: TGTGCCAGCACCGTCCTAGCGGGTTCAGATACGCAGTATTTT; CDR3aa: CASTVLAGSDTQYF
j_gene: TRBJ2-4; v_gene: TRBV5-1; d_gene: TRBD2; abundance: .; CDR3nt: TGCGCCAGCAGCTTGGAGTCCGGGGGGAAGAACATTCAGTACTTC; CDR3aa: CASSLESGGKNIQYF
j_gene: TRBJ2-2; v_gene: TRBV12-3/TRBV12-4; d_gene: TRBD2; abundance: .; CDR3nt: TGTGCCAGCAGTTTCTTGGGGGTGGGGACTAACCACCTCGGGGAGCTGTTTTTT; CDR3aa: CASSFLGVGTNHLGELFF
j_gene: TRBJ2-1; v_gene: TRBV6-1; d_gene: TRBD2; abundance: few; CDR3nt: TGTGCCAGCAGGGGACTAGCGGGACCCAATGAGCAGTTCTTC; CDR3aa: CASRGLAGPNEQFF
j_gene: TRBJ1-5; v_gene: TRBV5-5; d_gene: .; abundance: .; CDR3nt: TGTGCCAGCAGCTTGTTGTTGGTAACCGACTATAGCAATCAGCCCCAGCATTTT; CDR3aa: CASSLLLVTDYSNQPQHF
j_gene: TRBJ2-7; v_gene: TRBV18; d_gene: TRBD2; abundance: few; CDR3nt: TGTGCCAGCTCCCCAACTAGCGGGAGAGGTACGGGAGAGCAGTACTTC; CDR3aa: CASSPTSGRGTGEQYF
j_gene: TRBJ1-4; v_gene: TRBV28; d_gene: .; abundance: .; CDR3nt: TGTGCCAGCAGTTCCCGGAGACAGCGAGGAGAAAAACTGTTTTTT; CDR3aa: CASSSRRQRGEKLFF
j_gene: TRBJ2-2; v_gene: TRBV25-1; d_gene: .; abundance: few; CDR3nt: TGTGCCAGCAGGACAGGTCCTAACACCGGGGAGCTGTTTTTT; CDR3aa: CASRTGPNTGELFF
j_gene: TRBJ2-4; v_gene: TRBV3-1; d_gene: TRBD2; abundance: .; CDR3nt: TGTGCCAGCAGCCTAAATATGAGACTAGCGAGGGGGATTCAGTACTTC; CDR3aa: CASSLNMRLARGIQYF
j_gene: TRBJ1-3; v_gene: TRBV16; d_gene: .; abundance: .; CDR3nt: TGTGCCTGCAGCCAATCCCGGCTCCTTTCTTTCTCTGGAAACACCATATATTTT; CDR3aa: CACSQSRLLSFSGNTIYF
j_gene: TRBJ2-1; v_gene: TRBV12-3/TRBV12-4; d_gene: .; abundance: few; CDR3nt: TGTGCCAGCAGTTTAGGGTCCAGCGGTCTCCAGCAGTTCTTC; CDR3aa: CASSLGSSGLQQFF
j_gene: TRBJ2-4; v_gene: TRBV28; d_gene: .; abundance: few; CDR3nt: TGTGCCAGCAGCCCCGTGGCCAAAAACATTCAGTACTTC; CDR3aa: CASSPVAKNIQYF
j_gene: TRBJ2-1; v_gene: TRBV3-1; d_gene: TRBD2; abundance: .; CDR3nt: TGTGCCAGCAGCCTAGCGGGAGGTTATTGGCAGTTCTTC; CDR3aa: CASSLAGGYWQFF
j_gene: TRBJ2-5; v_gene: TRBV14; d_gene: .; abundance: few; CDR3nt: TGTGCCAGCAGCCACAAGAGCGCTAAGGGGACGCAAGAGACCCAGTACTTC; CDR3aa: CASSHKSAKGTQETQYF
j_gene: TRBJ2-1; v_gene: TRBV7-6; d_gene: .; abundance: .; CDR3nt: TGTGCCAGCAGCCCGACCATGGGAGTTGTATACAATGAGCAGTTCTTC; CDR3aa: CASSPTMGVVYNEQFF
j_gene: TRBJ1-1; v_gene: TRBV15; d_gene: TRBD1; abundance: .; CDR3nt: TGTGCCACCAGCAGAGATGTAACAGGGGACACTGAAGCTTTCTTT; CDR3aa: CATSRDVTGDTEAFF
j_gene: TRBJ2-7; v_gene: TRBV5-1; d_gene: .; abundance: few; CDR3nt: TGCGCCAGCAGCTTGGGGGGACTCCTTACCTACGAGCAGTACTTC; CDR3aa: CASSLGGLLTYEQYF
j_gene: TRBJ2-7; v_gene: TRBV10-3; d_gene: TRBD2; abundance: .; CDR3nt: TGTGCCATCAGCCAGAGCAGACTAGCCGAAACCTACGAGCAGTACTTC; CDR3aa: CAISQSRLAETYEQYF